These 30 T cell receptor beta chains share one sample of origin, sequenced in a study of T cells after posttransplantation cyclophosphamide. Busulfan-fludarabine conditioning, marrow transplant, and cyclophosphamide on days +3 and +4 were administered. The assay was immunoSEQ multiplex PCR, and TCRdb's table has in-frame clones only and misses some. The table lists 15,000 to 20,000 clones, with no singletons. The material was PBMCs, obtained after allogeneic stem cell transplant with posttransplant cyclophosphamide. These receptors all come from a female patient between 30 and 40 years old who received an allogeneic stem cell transplant from a related donor, was CMV-positive, and had no GVHD. Certain T cells may be donor cells from the graft.

The sample holds many counts of this clone. The chain has TRBV7-2 and TRBJ2-7, with 16 positions matching TRBD2. V trimming: 5 bases; J trimming: 3 bases; junction bases outside the gene matches: 4. CDR3 length: 16 amino acids. Germline CDR1 reads SGHTA; CDR2 reads FQGNSA. For the CDR3, the DNA is TGTGCCAGCAGCCTAGGGACTAGCGGGAGGGTCTACGAGCAGTACTTC. The encoded protein is CASSLGTSGRVYEQYF.

This clone was counted at least ten times. The chain joins TRBV7-3 to TRBJ1-1; a possible D gene is TRBD1 (6 bases). V lost 5 bases to trimming and J lost 4 bases, with 14 bases between them. This CDR3 has 14 amino acids. CDR1 is SGHTA, CDR2 FQGTGA, per germline. The CDR3 here is CASSVQGRSTEAFF. Written as DNA, the CDR3 is TGTGCCAGCAGCGTACAGGGCCGTAGCACTGAAGCTTTCTTT.

This clone was detected ten times or more. The CDR3 protein is CAWSVWDFTGELFF. The CDR3 nucleotides read TGTGCCTGGAGTGTCTGGGACTTCACCGGGGAGCTGTTTTTT. The chain links TRBV30 to TRBJ2-2, with D tentatively TRBD2 (6 bases). CDR1 is GTSNPN, CDR2 SVGIG, per germline (reference sequence). The CDR3 has 14 amino acids. V lost 0 bases and J 4 bases, leaving 9 bases between the germline ends.

This clone was detected many times. V gene TRBV9 combines with J gene TRBJ2-2, with TRBD1 matching 8 bases. The CDR3 has 16 residues. The V gene's germline CDR1 is SGDLS and CDR2 YYNGEE. The V gene end was trimmed by 4 bases and the J gene end by 4 bases; junction bases not matched to a gene: 9. The CDR3 nucleotides read TGTGCCAGCAGCCCTCGGACAGGGAGAAGCACCGGGGAGCTGTTTTTT. As protein: CASSPRTGRSTGELFF.

Ten or more counts support this clone. At one of its ends the junction is not consistent with the germline gene, which may arise from a read error. This rearrangement joins TRBV11-2 to TRBJ1-1; maybe TRBD1 (5 bases). CDR1 is SGHAT and CDR2 is FQNNGV in the germline V gene. CDR3 length equals 17 residues. The CDR3 region has the DNA TGTGCCAGCAGACCGCAGGGCGACATTTGGTCGAACTCTGAAGCTTTCTTT. Amino acid sequence: CASRPQGDIWSNSEAFF. Supplemented by reference TRBV11-2 and TRBJ1-1, the full variable domain reads EAGVAQSPRYKIIEKRQSVAFWCNPISGHATLYWYQQILGQGPKLLIQFQNNGVVDDSQLPKDRFSAERLKGVDSTLKIQPAKLEDSAVYLCASRPQGDIWSNSEAFFGQGTRLTVV.

There are many counts of this clone. This rearrangement joins TRBV29-1 to TRBJ2-1; 7 nucleotides line up with TRBD2. The CDR3 covers 15 residues. V was clipped by 7 bases and J by 7 bases; unmatched bases: 16. Germline loops: CDR1 SQVTM, CDR2 ANQGSEA. The CDR3 bases are TGCAGCGGGGCAACGCGTCTAGCGGCTTTAAATGAGCAGTTCTTC. Protein sequence: CSGATRLAALNEQFF.

This clone has at least ten counts. The CDR3 sequence: CASGRAYEQYF. CDR3 in DNA: TGTGCCAGCGGTCGGGCCTACGAGCAGTACTTC. V and J are TRBV7-9 and TRBJ2-7; D is undetermined. CDR1 is SEHNR and CDR2 is FQNEAQ in the germline V gene (reference sequence). The V and J ends lost 8 bases and 2 bases respectively, with 7 bases between them. CDR3 length equals 11 residues.

At least ten counts were recorded for this clone. The gene calls are TRBV9 and TRBJ1-3, with TRBD1 matching 7 bases. This CDR3 comprises 17 residues. Looked up from germline, CDR1 is SGDLS and CDR2 is YYNGEE. Trimming took 3 bases from V and 0 from J; bases not matched to a gene: 9. CDR3 DNA: TGTGCCAGCAGCGCGGGGACAGCGTTTCGCTCTGGAAACACCATATATTTT. Its protein is CASSAGTAFRSGNTIYF.

This chain uses TRBV9 with TRBJ2-3, with 7 bases that match TRBD1. Germline trimming cut 3 bases from V and 3 bases from J; bases unmatched to any gene: 7. CDR3 size: 15 residues. The germline V gene has CDR1 SGDLS and CDR2 YYNGEE. DNA of the CDR3: TGTGCCAGCAGCGCGCGACAGGGCCCGACAGATACGCAGTATTTT. As protein: CASSARQGPTDTQYF.

This clone occurred many times. The chain couples TRBV18 to TRBJ1-1; 8 nucleotides line up with TRBD1. The CDR3 runs 13 residues. V lost 6 bases to trimming and J lost 7 bases; unmatched junction nucleotides: 7. Germline V gives CDR1 KGHSH, CDR2 LQKENI. DNA of the CDR3: TGTGCCAGCTCGGGAGAACAGGGGGTTGAAGCTTTCTTT. Residues: CASSGEQGVEAFF.

This clone was recorded many times. The V call is TRBV7-2, the J call TRBJ1-5, with 8 bases lining up with TRBD1. Trimming at V came to 4 bases and at J to 4 bases, leaving 0 bases not matched to a gene. Per the germline V gene, CDR1 is SGHTA and CDR2 is FQGNSA. This CDR3 is built from 13 residues. The CDR3 loop is CASSWDRNQPQHF. The CDR3, as DNA: TGTGCCAGCAGCTGGGACAGGAATCAGCCCCAGCATTTT.

In its sample, this clone was seen many times. The rearrangement links TRBV19 to TRBJ2-1, with 7 bases fitting TRBD1. The CDR3 is 12 residues long. After removal of 5 bases from V and 8 bases from J, the junction contained 3 bases not matched to a gene. Looked up from germline, CDR1 is LNHDA and CDR2 is SQIVND (reference sequence). The CDR3 DNA reads as TGTGCCAGTAGTTACAGGGGCTATGAGCAGTTCTTC. This sequence encodes CASSYRGYEQFF.

There are many counts of this clone. The genes are TRBV6-5 and TRBJ1-1; a possible D gene is TRBD1 (5 bases). V gave up 5 bases and J gave up 1 base, with 11 bases separating them. Germline-derived CDR1 and CDR2 are MNHEY and SVGAGI. The CDR3 sequence is 14 residues long. Written as DNA, the CDR3 is TGTGCCAGCAGTGGACAACCAAGGAACACTGAAGCTTTCTTT. Protein: CASSGQPRNTEAFF.

This clone occurred many times. This chain connects TRBV28 to TRBJ1-2; 9 bases are a match to TRBD1. CDR1 is MDHEN and CDR2 is SYDVKM in the germline V gene. There are 15 residues in the CDR3. Trimming took 5 bases from V and 6 from J; bases not matched to a gene: 10. Here the CDR3 reads CASSIQGAPWDGYTF. The CDR3 nucleotides read TGTGCCAGCAGTATACAGGGGGCGCCATGGGATGGCTACACCTTC.

This clone was seen repeatedly, ten times or more. The gene calls are TRBV9 and TRBJ1-4; 7 bases are shared with TRBD1. Germline lookup yields CDR1 SGDLS and CDR2 YYNGEE. The junction had 7 bases not matched to a gene; V was cut back by 0 bases and J by 5 bases. The CDR3 consists of 16 residues. The CDR3 DNA follows: TGTGCCAGCAGCGTAGGGCACAGGGGTGGGAATGAAAAACTGTTTTTT. It is translated as CASSVGHRGGNEKLFF.

This clone was observed at least ten times. CDR3 coding DNA: TGCAGCGTTGAAGTATTCTCGGGCACCGGGGAGCTGTTTTTT. Translated: CSVEVFSGTGELFF. The chain recombines TRBV29-1 with TRBJ2-2; D is uncertain. CDR1 is SQVTM and CDR2 is ANQGSEA in the germline V gene. The CDR3 covers 14 residues. The germline V and J ends were trimmed by 1 base and 4 bases, with 10 bases remaining between them.

This clone was recorded many times. The gene calls are TRBV19 and TRBJ2-5; D is perhaps TRBD1 (6 bases). Trimming removed 5 bases at V and 5 bases at J, with 18 bases between. Germline assignment: CDR1 LNHDA and CDR2 SQIVND (reference sequence). The CDR3 spans 15 residues. In DNA, the CDR3 is TGTGCCAGTAGTGCCCGGGACAACCTAGGGGAGACCCAGTACTTC. Its translation: CASSARDNLGETQYF.

This clone was seen repeatedly, ten times or more. This chain joins TRBV7-9 and TRBJ2-7, with D possibly being TRBD1 (6 bases). The V end lost 5 bases, the J end lost 6 bases, and 8 bases lay between the germline ends. The CDR3 contains 11 residues. CDR1 and CDR2 from the germline V gene are SEHNR and FQNEAQ (reference sequence). CDR3 amino acids: CASSEGVEQYF. The CDR3, as DNA: TGTGCCAGCAGCGAGGGGGTCGAGCAGTACTTC. The variable domain in full, completed from reference TRBV7-9 and TRBJ2-7, reads DTGVSQNPRHKITKRGQNVTFRCDPISEHNRLYWYRQTLGQGPEFLTYFQNEAQLEKSRLLSDRFSAERPKGSFSTLEIQRTEQGDSAMYLCASSEGVEQYFGPGTRLTVT.

This clone showed up just a few times. The V gene is TRBV5-6, the J gene TRBJ1-5, with D possibly matching TRBD1 (5 bases). Trimming stripped 1 base from V and 2 bases from J, with 16 bases between. Germline CDR1 reads SGHDT; CDR2 reads YYEEEE. The CDR3 is 17 residues long. The chain's CDR3 is CASSLSGGTGGNQPQHF. The CDR3 coding sequence is TGTGCCAGCAGCTTGTCGGGTGGGACGGGGGGCAATCAGCCCCAGCATTTT.

This clone was seen at least ten times. The gene calls are TRBV19 and TRBJ2-1; no clear D. In germline, CDR1 is LNHDA, CDR2 SQIVND (reference sequence). The CDR3 is 18 residues long. V dropped 3 bases and J dropped 0 bases, with 18 bases sitting between them. The CDR3 loop is CASSMTSAVITSYNEQFF. The DNA of the CDR3 is TGTGCCAGTAGTATGACCTCCGCGGTAATCACCTCCTACAATGAGCAGTTCTTC.

This clone was observed many times. The V and J genes are TRBV27 and TRBJ2-6; TRBD1 aligns across 7 bases. The germline V gene encodes CDR1 MNHEY and CDR2 SMNVEV (reference sequence). The trim removed 3 bases at V and 0 bases at J, leaving 5 bases unmatched. This CDR3 region has 17 residues. The DNA of the CDR3 is TGTGCCAGCAGTTTCGACAGGGACAGCTCTGGGGCCAACGTCCTGACTTTC. This codes for CASSFDRDSSGANVLTF.

This clone was counted ten times or more. The J gene is TRBJ2-7, the V gene TRBV7-9; 7 positions agree with TRBD1. Germline V lookup: CDR1 SEHNR, CDR2 FQNEAQ (reference sequence). The CDR3 is 15 residues long. The junction had 9 bases not matched to a gene; V was cut back by 3 bases and J by 4 bases. CDR3 nucleotides: TGTGCCAGCAGCTTTGGGACAGCTTCCTTGTACGAGCAGTACTTC. Residues: CASSFGTASLYEQYF.

The table lists this clone with many counts. This chain joins TRBV5-1 and TRBJ2-2, with D unclear. Trimming took 4 bases from V and 6 from J, leaving 13 bases between them. This CDR3 has 14 residues. Per germline, CDR1 SGHRS and CDR2 YFSETQ. In DNA form, the CDR3 reads TGCGCCAGCAGCCTGTTGAGCCGTTCCGGGGAGCTGTTTTTT. Its protein is CASSLLSRSGELFF.

This clone was recorded many times. V and J are TRBV28 and TRBJ2-3, with TRBD2 matching over 13 bases. In germline, CDR1 is MDHEN, CDR2 SYDVKM. J gave up 2 bases and V 6 bases, and 8 bases lay outside the gene matches. The CDR3 consists of 17 residues. In DNA, the CDR3 is TGTGCCAGCAGCTTGACTAGCGGGAGGACCTACACAGATACGCAGTATTTT. It codes for CASSLTSGRTYTDTQYF.

This clone showed up many times. As DNA, the CDR3 is TGTGCCAGCAGCTTGGGACAGGGGGACGGTGAGCAGTTCTTC. Its translation: CASSLGQGDGEQFF. The rearrangement joins TRBV5-4 to TRBJ2-1, with TRBD1 matching 9 bases. CDR1 is SGHNT and CDR2 is YYREEE in the germline V gene (reference sequence). V lost 0 bases, J lost 9 bases, and 4 bases stayed unmatched. The length of the CDR3 is 14 residues.

This clone has ten or more counts. The gene calls are TRBV6-6 and TRBJ2-7; TRBD2 aligns across 8 bases. The CDR3 covers 14 residues. CDR1 is MNHNY, CDR2 SVGAGI, per germline (reference sequence). Trimming took 0 bases from V and 2 from J; bases not matched to a gene: 0. The CDR3 loop is CASSYSGLAYEQYF. CDR3 sequence (DNA): TGTGCCAGCAGTTACTCGGGACTAGCCTACGAGCAGTACTTC.

This clone was picked up many times. The rearrangement joins TRBV5-6 to TRBJ2-3, with 7 bases that match TRBD2. Germline CDR1 and CDR2: SGHDT and YYEEEE. The CDR3 totals 14 residues. Germline trimming cut 5 bases from V and 3 bases from J; bases unmatched to any gene: 6. CDR3 sequence reads: CASRGGRETDTQYF. The DNA for the CDR3 is TGTGCCAGCAGGGGGGGGAGGGAAACAGATACGCAGTATTTT.

This clone was counted ten times or more. The V gene is TRBV27, the J gene TRBJ1-1, with D possibly TRBD1 on 5 matching bases. Looked up from germline, CDR1 is MNHEY and CDR2 is SMNVEV (reference sequence). This CDR3 has 14 residues. With 6 bases removed from V and 3 bases from J, the gap between germline ends came to 14 bases. CDR3 sequence reads: CASSPDTVYTEAFF. For the CDR3, the DNA is TGTGCCAGCAGCCCGGACACTGTATACACTGAAGCTTTCTTT.

Ten or more counts support this clone. This CDR3 reads CASSLDLRYTQYF. For the CDR3, the DNA is TGTGCCAGCAGCTTGGATCTGAGATATACGCAGTATTTT. This chain uses TRBV5-4 with TRBJ2-3; no reliable D call. The CDR3 contains 13 residues. Germline V gene lookup returns CDR1 SGHNT and CDR2 YYREEE (reference sequence). The V and J ends lost 0 bases and 7 bases respectively, with 9 bases between them.

This clone was detected many times. The chain has TRBV13 and TRBJ1-2, with D tentatively TRBD1 (6 bases). CDR3 size: 13 residues. V gave up 5 bases and J gave up 6 bases, with 13 bases separating them. Germline assignment: CDR1 PRHDT and CDR2 FYEKMQ (reference sequence). The chain's CDR3 is CASSITGSDGYTF. The CDR3 bases are TGTGCCAGCAGCATTACAGGGTCCGATGGCTACACCTTC.